This paragraph covers one T cell receptor beta chain sequence. Its antigen specificity is not known. Per-nucleotide qualities are absent, and no much larger clonotype sits a single base away. Ficoll-Paque density gradient centrifugation was the method used to isolate PBMCs. Sequencing used an Illumina NovaSeq 6000. TCRalpha and TCRbeta cDNA libraries were constructed by 5'RACE with constant-segment primers, with sample barcodes and unique molecular identifiers being introduced. Trizol reagent was used to extract RNA from every sample. The libraries were amplified in two PCR steps, and the second step added a second sample barcode and Illumina TruSeq adapters. Libraries were sequenced on an Illumina NovaSeq with 2 x 150 bp paired-end reads. The authors' analysis ran thus. The reads were demultiplexed and collapsed into UMI-guided consensus sequences using migec v1.2.7. Using mixcr v2.1.11, UMI consensuses were aligned to TRA and TRB V and J templates and then assembled into clonotypes. Expanded or contracted clonotypes were those called significant by both edgeR and NoisET, with noise models trained on biological replicates. For edgeR calls, the cutoffs were a false discovery rate-adjusted p below 0.01 and a log2 fold-change threshold of 1. As an exploratory analysis of dynamics, max-normalized trajectories of the 1000 most abundant clonotypes were examined by PCA with hierarchical clustering. Each responding clone was given a CD4 or CD8 phenotype based on the CD4+ and CD8+ repertoires, which had been sequenced separately. TCRdb applied fastp at Q25 and MiXCR to the public reads, then kept only in-frame beta chains. CDR3 protein duplicates are merged, each entry listing the most common genes and DNA. The V and J calls follow TCRdb's processing rather than the paper's. Present in this sample are 470,000 or so distinct CDR3 sequences, around 27% of which were seen just once. In total, the top ten clones hold around 13% of the sample.

This sample is part of a study of T-cell memory formation after mild COVID-19 (dated by TCRdb to the early 2020s). A note on the overall study: Most TCR sequence clusters were specific to one of the two donors. In a couple of donors, T-cell clones that expanded and contracted after mild COVID-19 were tracked by sequencing TCRalpha and TCRbeta repertoires over time. Two young, previously healthy adult volunteers, one female and one male, were included in the cohort. What the research found in general, with its limitations: The second-wave clones that peaked on day 37 were not confirmed to be SARS-CoV-2 specific. Contracting CD4+ clones were found mainly in CM and EM memory subsets, while CD8+ clones were enriched in EMRA. The study included only a couple of mild cases, and larger cohorts that include severe cases with pre-infection samples were judged to be necessary. Balanced CD4/CD8 phenotypes were observed for clones contracting from day 15 to 85, whereas a bias towards CD4+ was observed for a second wave of clones expanding from day 15 to 37. Some responding clones were detected in pre-infection memory, suggesting pre-existing cross-reactive memory T cells joined the SARS-CoV-2 response.

The receptor was isolated from an adult woman who had mild COVID-19 (a few samples of this study predate the infection). The sample titles of this study are shuffled in the database, so cell type and time point are left out; the donor was told from shared clones. The specimen was PBMCs or a T cell subset sorted from them (not recorded which).

The CDR3 in this case is CSARQGNSPLHF. The DNA sequence is given as TGCAGTGCTAGACAGGGGAATTCACCCCTCCACTTT. The rearrangement joined TRBV20-1 to TRBJ1-6; the D region possibly corresponds to TRBD1 (6 bases align). Its CDR3 holds 12 amino acids, cysteine through phenylalanine. Only CDR3 DNA remains: 36 bases, in frame from the first base. Taken from the germline V gene (reference sequence), the CDR1 and CDR2 loops are DFQATT and SNEGSKA. V and J are truncated by 2 bases and 7 bases respectively, leaving an intervening sequence of 6 bases.